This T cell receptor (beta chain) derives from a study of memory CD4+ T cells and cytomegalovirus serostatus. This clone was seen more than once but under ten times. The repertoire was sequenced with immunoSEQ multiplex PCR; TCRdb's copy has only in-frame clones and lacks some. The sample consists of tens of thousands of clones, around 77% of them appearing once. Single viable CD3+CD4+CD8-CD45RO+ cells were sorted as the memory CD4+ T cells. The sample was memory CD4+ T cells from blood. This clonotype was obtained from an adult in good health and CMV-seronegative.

CDR3 coding DNA: TGTGCCAGCACCGTGGGGGCAGCGAACACTGAAGCTTTCTTT. Residues: CASTVGAANTEAFF. This chain links TRBV5-5 with TRBJ1-1, with D maybe TRBD1 (6 bases). Germline V lookup: CDR1 SGHKS, CDR2 YYEKEE (reference sequence). V was trimmed by 6 bases and J by 1 base, leaving 13 bases between them. The CDR3 sequence is 14 residues long.